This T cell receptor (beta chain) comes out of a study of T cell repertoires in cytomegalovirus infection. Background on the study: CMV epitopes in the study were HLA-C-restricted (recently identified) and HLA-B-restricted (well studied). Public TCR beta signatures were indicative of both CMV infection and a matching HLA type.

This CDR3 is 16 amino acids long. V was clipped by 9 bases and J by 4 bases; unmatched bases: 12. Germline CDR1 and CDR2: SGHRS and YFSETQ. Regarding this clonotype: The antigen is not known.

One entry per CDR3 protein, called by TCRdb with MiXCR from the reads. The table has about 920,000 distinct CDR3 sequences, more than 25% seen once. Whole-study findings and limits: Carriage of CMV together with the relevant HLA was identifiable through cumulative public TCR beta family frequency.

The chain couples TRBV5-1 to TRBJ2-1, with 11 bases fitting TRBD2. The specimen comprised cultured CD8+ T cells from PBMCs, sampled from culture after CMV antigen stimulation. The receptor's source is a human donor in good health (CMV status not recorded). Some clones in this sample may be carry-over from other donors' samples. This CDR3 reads CANTQLAGGPYNEQFF. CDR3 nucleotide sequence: TGCGCCAACACCCAGCTAGCGGGGGGCCCTTACAATGAGCAGTTCTTC.